These T cell receptor beta chains were read from a single sample in a study of blood T cell repertoires in COVID-19. Repertoires were generated with immunoSEQ multiplex PCR, while TCRdb's copy carries only in-frame clones and drops some. This sample has approximately 10,000 clones, with 70% to 90% found just once. The sample consisted of peripheral blood. The source of these receptors is a woman aged 55-69 years with active COVID-19. The CDR3 runs from the conserved cysteine through the conserved F or W. A row's size may be missing; if present it is once, few, many or a size class.

J: TRBJ2-7
size: .
length: 18
V: TRBV4-2
CDR3: CASSQDRLLAGGDYEQYF

J: TRBJ1-4
size: few
length: 13
V: TRBV18
CDR3: CASSWDFNEKLFF

J: TRBJ2-3
size: .
length: 19
V: TRBV7-9
CDR3: CASSPLRTSGATSTDTQYF

J: TRBJ2-1
size: .
length: 14
V: TRBV29-1
CDR3: CSGVGSGNYNEQFF

J: TRBJ2-1
size: .
length: 13
V: TRBV12-3/TRBV12-4
CDR3: CASSSGRLNEQFF

J: TRBJ1-2
size: .
length: 13
V: TRBV7-2
CDR3: CASSLGPVYGYTF

J: TRBJ2-3
size: .
length: 14
V: TRBV3-1/TRBV3-2
CDR3: CASSQAGVPDTQYF

J: TRBJ1-1
size: .
length: 19
V: TRBV19
CDR3: CASSIDSPSGVGGDTEAFF

J: TRBJ1-2
size: .
length: 12
V: TRBV28
CDR3: CASSFNDYGYTF

J: TRBJ1-3
size: .
length: 15
V: TRBV12-5
CDR3: CASGRDSHSGNTIYF

J: TRBJ1-3
size: .
length: 13
V: TRBV6-1
CDR3: CASSERGAHTIYF

J: TRBJ2-2
size: .
length: 17
V: TRBV18
CDR3: CASSPRVAGADTGELFF

J: TRBJ2-7
size: .
length: 11
V: TRBV25-1
CDR3: CASRRGGEQYF

J: TRBJ2-2
size: once
length: 20
V: TRBV27
CDR3: CASSLTPGLAVLLGTGELFF

J: TRBJ2-5
size: .
length: 15
V: TRBV19
CDR3: CASSISQGAQETQYF

J: TRBJ2-1
size: once
length: 12
V: TRBV6-5
CDR3: CASSPRAGEQFF

J: TRBJ2-7
size: .
length: 14
V: TRBV10-1
CDR3: CASTRGLEGDEQYF

J: TRBJ1-2
size: .
length: 14
V: TRBV27
CDR3: CASSLSARVYGYTF

J: TRBJ1-2
size: .
length: 16
V: TRBV5-6
CDR3: CASSLSAGRANYGYTF

J: TRBJ2-3
size: .
length: 16
V: TRBV7-9
CDR3: CASRGQLHESTDTQYF

J: TRBJ1-1
size: .
length: 14
V: TRBV5-1
CDR3: CASSLGGGGTEAFF

J: TRBJ2-2
size: .
length: 15
V: TRBV27
CDR3: CASSPMGGTGGELFF

J: TRBJ1-2
size: .
length: 14
V: TRBV6-5
CDR3: CASSYYSGMDGYTF

J: TRBJ2-7
size: .
length: 15
V: TRBV27
CDR3: CASGTATSGRYEQYF

J: TRBJ1-2
size: .
length: 13
V: TRBV7-2
CDR3: CASSRGTEDGYTF

J: TRBJ2-1
size: .
length: 18
V: TRBV18
CDR3: CASSRLTSGEESYNEQFF

J: TRBJ2-1
size: once
length: 13
V: TRBV25-1
CDR3: CASSQTGGQEQFF

J: TRBJ2-2
size: .
length: 16
V: TRBV2
CDR3: CASELAGGLDTGELFF

J: TRBJ2-7
size: .
length: 12
V: TRBV12-3/TRBV12-4
CDR3: CASSPTGAEQYF

J: TRBJ1-6
size: .
length: 15
V: TRBV18
CDR3: CASSPLQGAGSPLHF

J: TRBJ1-2
size: .
length: 15
V: TRBV7-6
CDR3: CASSPRGGTGRGYTF

J: TRBJ2-2
size: once
length: 17
V: TRBV5-1
CDR3: CASSLNFSGRKVGELFF

J: TRBJ2-3
size: .
length: 11
V: TRBV7-9
CDR3: CALPRGDTQYF

J: TRBJ1-4
size: .
length: 20
V: TRBV14
CDR3: CASSRRDPGTGKVKEEKLFF

J: TRBJ1-2
size: .
length: 15
V: TRBV7-6
CDR3: CASSQGAGSFYGYTF

J: TRBJ1-2
size: .
length: 12
V: TRBV6-5
CDR3: CASSYEEGGYTF

J: TRBJ1-6
size: .
length: 14
V: TRBV18
CDR3: CASSPGLINSPLHF

J: TRBJ1-2
size: .
length: 11
V: TRBV2
CDR3: CASGDSYGYTF

J: TRBJ2-1
size: .
length: 16
V: TRBV2
CDR3: CASSEFIQGSGNEQFF

J: TRBJ2-3
size: .
length: 13
V: TRBV7-9
CDR3: CASSFSSTDTQYF

J: TRBJ2-1
size: .
length: 16
V: TRBV24-1
CDR3: CATSDPRGGDYNEQFF

J: TRBJ2-3
size: .
length: 13
V: TRBV24-1
CDR3: CATSDITAYTQYF

J: TRBJ2-3
size: .
length: 15
V: TRBV9
CDR3: CASSTRLAGADTQYF

J: TRBJ2-3
size: .
length: 11
V: TRBV7-8
CDR3: CASSSSVTQYF

J: TRBJ1-2
size: .
length: 14
V: TRBV4-2
CDR3: CASRKTGGDYGYTF